This T cell receptor (beta chain) is from a study of CD8+ T cells in alopecia areata. Germline CDR1 reads MNHEY; CDR2 reads SMNVEV (reference sequence). The CDR3 contains 19 residues. The V and J ends lost 3 bases and 3 bases, in that order; junction bases with no gene match: 11. Sequencing relied on a cDNA template that was reverse transcribed from extracted RNA. Profiled with immunoSEQ multiplex PCR; TCRdb holds only in-frame clones, not every one. The sample records 150,000 to 250,000 clones, 58% being singletons. A note on this clone: Its antigen remains unidentified.

As for treatment: oral pan-JAK inhibitor, 5-10 mg twice daily. General observations from the study: Scalp clonality and expanded CD8+ clones among the top 100 were significantly decreased by tofacitinib. Under tofacitinib, numerous expanded lesional clonotypes remained detectable in scalp and blood.

The starting material was CD4+ T cells sorted from blood, obtained at week 24, from a patient treated with tofacitinib. The sequence was collected from a human donor with alopecia areata. The chain employs TRBV27 and TRBJ2-2; 12 nucleotides agree with TRBD2. CDR3 nucleotide sequence: TGTGCCAGCAGTTTGTACGTGACTAGCGGGAGTTGGGACACCGGGGAGCTGTTTTTT. Its translation: CASSLYVTSGSWDTGELFF.